What follows is one T cell receptor beta chain and its context. What it recognizes is unknown. This sample is part of a study of cytomegalovirus exposure and HLA in healthy donors. Findings and limits, study-wide: Cytomegalovirus-associated status was assigned to about 170 TCR beta chains.

This CDR3 contains 16 residues. Germline CDR1 MNHEY, CDR2 SVGAGI. Unmatched junction bases numbered 3, after V lost 0 bases and J lost 1 base. Both 60 Vbeta primers and 13 Jbeta primers went into the PCR. TCRdb's table, derived via immunoSEQ multiplex PCR, lists solely in-frame clones and lacks some. The sample contains approximately 170,000 clones, around 68% of which appear only once. The source is a middle-aged man in good health and CMV-seronegative. The chain employs TRBV6-5 and TRBJ2-3; 8 bases are a match to TRBD2. Sequencing was performed on PBMCs. The CDR3, as DNA: TGTGCCAGCAGTTACTCCTCGCGGGGGGGCACAGATACGCAGTATTTT. This gives the protein CASSYSSRGGTDTQYF.